Listed here are 13 T cell receptor beta chains from one sample, sequenced in a study of radiation and T cells in renal cell carcinoma. Documented time point: blood 2 weeks post-SBRT. Noted treatment: 15 Gy SBRT to primary tumor, nephrectomy 4 weeks later. Measured with immunoSEQ multiplex PCR; TCRdb has only the in-frame clones, and not every one. This sample has just under 80,000 clones, with around 85% found just once. The starting material was blood, obtained from a patient whose treatment included radiotherapy and nephrectomy. These receptors all come from a woman aged 45-65 years with renal cell carcinoma.

The V call is TRBV28, the J call TRBJ1-1, with TRBD1 as a possible D gene (5 bases). The CDR3 loop spans 13 amino acids. V shed 8 bases and J shed 9 bases, with 19 bases lying between them. The germline CDR1 and CDR2 sequences are MDHEN and SYDVKM. CDR3 sequence: CASGGFPLDKAFF. CDR3 nucleotide sequence: TGTGCCAGCGGGGGTTTTCCTCTGGATAAAGCTTTCTTT.

The V and J genes are TRBV30 and TRBJ2-7, with TRBD1 matching over 7 bases. The CDR3 totals 14 residues. Germline CDR1 GTSNPN, CDR2 SVGIG (reference sequence). The V segment lost 0 bases and the J segment 3 bases; nucleotides outside the gene matches: 5. This CDR3 reads CAWSVGRGHYEQYF. CDR3 nucleotides: TGTGCCTGGAGTGTTGGAAGGGGGCACTACGAGCAGTACTTC.

The V and J genes are TRBV28 and TRBJ1-4; no clear D gene. CDR3 size: 12 residues. The V gene lost 5 bases and the J gene lost 3 bases, with 4 bases spanning the gap. Germline V gene lookup returns CDR1 MDHEN and CDR2 SYDVKM. The CDR3 DNA reads as TGTGCCAGCAGTACATCTAATGAAAAACTGTTTTTT. Translation gives CASSTSNEKLFF.

This clone was seen only once. This chain's CDR3 is CASSYGTEAFF. CDR3 nucleotide sequence: TGTGCCAGCAGCTATGGTACTGAAGCTTTCTTT. The chain employs TRBV5-4 and TRBJ1-1, with D hard to call. The CDR3 is 11 amino acids. V lost 3 bases, J lost 5 bases, and 5 bases lay in between. The germline gives CDR1 SGHNT, CDR2 YYREEE (reference sequence). Full variable domain (outside the CDR3, taken from reference TRBV5-4 and TRBJ1-1): ETGVTQSPTHLIKTRGQQVTLRCSSQSGHNTVSWYQQALGQGPQFIFQYYREEENGRGNFPPRFSGLQFPNYSSELNVNALELDDSALYLCASSYGTEAFFGQGTRLTVV.

This clone was observed a handful of times. The CDR3 spells CASSIALENEQFF. The CDR3 nucleotides are TGTGCCAGTAGTATCGCATTGGAAAATGAGCAGTTCTTC. The rearrangement links TRBV19 to TRBJ2-1; D call uncertain. The CDR3 sequence is 13 residues long. Germline V gene lookup returns CDR1 LNHDA and CDR2 SQIVND (reference sequence). Trimming took off 3 bases at V and 7 bases at J, with 10 bases between the two ends.

V usage is TRBV5-6 and J usage is TRBJ2-2; TRBD1 agrees at 8 bases. The CDR3 length is 16 residues. In germline, CDR1 is SGHDT, CDR2 YYEEEE. V lost 1 base and J lost 2; bases outside the gene matches: 4. The CDR3 coding sequence is TGTGCCAGCAGCTTGTTGACAGGGGTAAACACCGGGGAGCTGTTTTTT. Amino acid sequence: CASSLLTGVNTGELFF.

The chain is built from TRBV9 and TRBJ2-7; no clear D. Germline CDR1 SGDLS, CDR2 YYNGEE. The CDR3 sequence is 16 residues long. The V end lost 0 bases, the J end lost 0 bases, and 13 bases lay between the germline ends. CDR3 sequence reads: CASSVAGRQSSYEQYF. The CDR3 region has the DNA TGTGCCAGCAGCGTAGCAGGCCGCCAGAGCTCCTACGAGCAGTACTTC.

This clone appeared a single time. V gene TRBV6-6 combines with J gene TRBJ1-6, with D maybe TRBD1 (5 bases). There are 15 residues in the CDR3. The germline gives CDR1 MNHNY, CDR2 SVGAGI (reference sequence). V was trimmed by 0 bases and J by 6 bases, leaving 9 bases between them. This CDR3 reads CASSYSWRGNSPLHF. The DNA for the CDR3 is TGTGCCAGCAGTTACTCATGGAGGGGTAATTCACCCCTCCACTTT.

The chain links TRBV28 to TRBJ2-7; D remains ambiguous. CDR1 and CDR2 from the germline V gene are MDHEN and SYDVKM. V lost 6 bases to trimming and J lost 3 bases, with 9 bases between them. The CDR3 is 12 amino acids. This CDR3 reads CASRGINYEQYF. The CDR3 coding sequence is TGTGCCAGCAGGGGGATCAACTACGAGCAGTACTTC.

V and J are TRBV2 and TRBJ2-1; perhaps TRBD2 as D (6 bases). Per germline, CDR1 SNHLY and CDR2 FYNNEI. Trimming removed 4 bases from V and 5 bases from J, with 9 bases in between. This CDR3 has 13 residues. CDR3 residues: CASSVGGNNEQFF. Here the CDR3 DNA reads TGTGCCAGCAGTGTTGGCGGGAACAATGAGCAGTTCTTC.

The V gene is TRBV29-1, the J gene TRBJ2-7; D might be TRBD1 or TRBD2, each matching 5 bases. The CDR3 consists of 12 residues. The V gene's germline CDR1 is SQVTM and CDR2 ANQGSEA. Trimming removed 3 bases from V and 5 bases from J, with 11 bases in between. The CDR3 sequence is CSVDGTEDEQYF. The DNA of the CDR3 is TGCAGCGTTGATGGGACCGAGGACGAGCAGTACTTC.

The rearrangement uses TRBV18 and TRBJ1-6; 7 nucleotides match TRBD1. The germline CDR1 and CDR2 sequences are KGHSH and LQKENI. Unmatched junction bases numbered 4, after V lost 1 base and J lost 7 bases. The CDR3 covers 15 residues. The DNA of the CDR3 is TGTGCCAGCTCACCACAAGGGGACAGCAATTCACCCCTCCACTTT. Translation gives CASSPQGDSNSPLHF.

V and J are TRBV5-1 and TRBJ2-3; D gene uncertain. The germline V gene has CDR1 SGHRS and CDR2 YFSETQ. There are 15 residues in the CDR3. V was clipped by 6 bases and J by 0 bases, with 14 bases between them. The CDR3 sequence: CASTPDLGSTDTQYF. DNA for the CDR3: TGCGCCAGCACCCCGGACCTAGGCAGCACAGATACGCAGTATTTT.